One T cell receptor (beta chain) is described in this entry. Trimming removed 4 bases from V and 2 bases from J, with 8 bases in between. This CDR3 is built from 13 residues. Germline lookup yields CDR1 SEHNR and CDR2 FQNEAQ (reference sequence). The entry originates in a study of CD8 T cells in Susac syndrome. When the RNA was reverse transcribed, random hexamers were used with an input of roughly 0.45 to 1 ug. MiXCR was run by TCRdb on the immunoSEQ multiplex PCR reads, yielding one entry per CDR3 protein. The data hold 100,000 to 150,000 distinct CDR3 sequences, with about 94% observed a single time.

Specimen: CD4+ T cells from PBMCs. The sequence was obtained from a human donor with multiple sclerosis. The chain recombines TRBV7-9 with TRBJ1-1, with D tentatively TRBD1 (6 bases). CDR3 sequence (DNA): TGTGCCAGCAGCTCGGGACACAACACTGAAGCTTTCTTT. It is translated as CASSSGHNTEAFF.